The next 30 T cell receptor beta chains were all read from a single sample in a study of PD-1 blockade in classical Hodgkin lymphoma. TCRdb's copy holds only in-frame clones and misses some; the assay was immunoSEQ multiplex PCR. The sample consists of about 3,000 clones, roughly 80% of them appearing once. In every patient, relapse followed autologous stem cell transplantation, while exposure to brentuximab vedotin differed. PBMCs, once thawed, yielded CD8+ T cells isolated by magnetic negative selection. The source material was CD8+ T cells from blood, sampled at baseline. The receptor set was obtained from a human donor with classical Hodgkin lymphoma.

The chain recombines TRBV4-1 with TRBJ2-2; 7 bases are shared with TRBD1. Unmatched junction bases numbered 10, after V lost 5 bases and J lost 1 base. Germline-derived CDR1 and CDR2 are MGHRA and YSYEKL. The CDR3 has 17 residues. The DNA for the CDR3 is TGCGCCAGCAGCAGGCAGGACAGGCCAAGGAACACCGGGGAGCTGTTTTTT. It encodes CASSRQDRPRNTGELFF.

This clone is labeled large (0.1 to 1%). The rearrangement uses TRBV4-1 and TRBJ2-7; D possibly corresponds to TRBD2 (5 bases). The CDR3 is made up of 13 amino acids. Germline CDR1 reads MGHRA; CDR2 reads YSYEKL. The germline V and J ends were trimmed by 3 bases and 9 bases, with 15 bases remaining between them. The CDR3 loop reads CASSQAGTAGQYF. Here the CDR3 DNA reads TGCGCCAGCAGCCAGGCAGGCACCGCGGGGCAGTACTTC.

The chain joins TRBV27 to TRBJ2-3, with 8 nucleotides matching TRBD1. Germline V gives CDR1 MNHEY, CDR2 SMNVEV (reference sequence). Losses at the gene ends were 3 bases for V and 9 bases for J; bases not matched to a gene: 5. The CDR3 has 13 residues. CDR3 coding DNA: TGTGCCAGCAGTTTCGACAGGGGTCGGACGCAGTATTTT. It encodes CASSFDRGRTQYF.

This chain joins TRBV5-6 and TRBJ2-7; unclear D gene. The CDR3 spans 12 residues. Per germline, CDR1 SGHDT and CDR2 YYEEEE. V dropped 0 bases and J dropped 3 bases, with 4 bases sitting between them. CDR3 in DNA: TGTGCCAGCAGCTTGGCGCGCTACGAGCAGTACTTC. It is translated as CASSLARYEQYF.

V usage is TRBV27 and J usage is TRBJ1-3; D is unresolved. The CDR3 totals 14 residues. The germline V and J ends were trimmed by 2 bases and 0 bases, with 5 bases remaining between them. CDR1 MNHEY and CDR2 SMNVEV come from the germline V gene (reference sequence). CDR3: CASSLGPSGNTIYF. The CDR3 region has the DNA TGTGCCAGCAGTTTAGGACCCTCTGGAAACACCATATATTTT.

The chain links TRBV7-9 to TRBJ2-1; 9 bases line up with TRBD2. Trimming cost V 5 bases and J 0 bases; bases outside gene matches: 11. Germline lookup yields CDR1 SEHNR and CDR2 FQNEAQ (reference sequence). The CDR3 is made up of 18 amino acids. CDR3: CASSPRSSGAYSYNEQFF. CDR3 DNA sequence: TGTGCCAGCAGCCCCCGCTCTAGCGGGGCCTACTCCTACAATGAGCAGTTCTTC.

This chain connects TRBV19 to TRBJ2-2; 10 bases fit TRBD2. J was trimmed by 4 bases and V by 3 bases; bases with no gene match: 5. The CDR3 has 16 residues. Germline V gives CDR1 LNHDA, CDR2 SQIVND (reference sequence). This CDR3 reads CASSISSGGTTGELFF. The CDR3, as DNA: TGTGCCAGTAGTATTAGTAGCGGGGGGACCACCGGGGAGCTGTTTTTT.

J is TRBJ2-5 and V is TRBV4-3, with 9 bases lining up with TRBD2. The DNA end is a closer match to TRBJ2-7, so the J assignment may be wrong. The CDR3 totals 14 residues. CDR1 LGHNA and CDR2 YSLEER come from the germline V gene. CDR3 bases: TGCGCCAGCAGCCAAGGGCGGGGGGGCTACGAGCAGTACTTC. It is translated as CASSQGRGGYEQYF.

The J gene is TRBJ2-3, the V gene TRBV15, with 13 bases fitting TRBD2. V lost 5 bases, J lost 3 bases, and 5 bases stayed unmatched. Germline V gene sequence: CDR1 LNHNV, CDR2 YYDKDF (reference sequence). The CDR3 runs to 16 residues. The CDR3 here is CATSSLAGGRTDTQYF. The CDR3, as DNA: TGTGCCACCAGCTCACTAGCGGGGGGGCGTACAGATACGCAGTATTTT.

This chain joins TRBV7-8 and TRBJ1-5, with D perhaps TRBD1 (5 bases). This CDR3 spans 16 amino acids. Germline lookup yields CDR1 SGHVS and CDR2 FQNEAQ. V gave up 3 bases and J gave up 0 bases, with 12 bases separating them. CDR3 in DNA: TGTGCCAGCAGCTTCTACAGACAGCCTAGCAATCAGCCCCAGCATTTT. Protein sequence: CASSFYRQPSNQPQHF.

The V call is TRBV9, the J call TRBJ2-3; 14 nucleotides agree with TRBD2. Germline trimming cut 3 bases from V and 4 bases from J; bases unmatched to any gene: 4. The length of the CDR3 is 16 residues. The germline CDR1 and CDR2 sequences are SGDLS and YYNGEE. The CDR3 region is CASSARLAGGPDTQYF. The CDR3 nucleotides read TGTGCCAGCAGCGCCAGACTAGCGGGGGGGCCAGATACGCAGTATTTT.

The chain links TRBV9 to TRBJ1-2, with D possibly matching TRBD1 (5 bases). This CDR3 is 16 amino acids long. V was trimmed by 0 bases and J by 4 bases, leaving 16 bases between them. Germline assignment: CDR1 SGDLS and CDR2 YYNGEE. The CDR3 loop is CASSVGSPAGSYGYTF. CDR3 in DNA: TGTGCCAGCAGCGTAGGGAGTCCGGCAGGGAGCTATGGCTACACCTTC.

The chain couples TRBV2 to TRBJ1-1, with D unresolved. The CDR3 consists of 13 residues. Between the trimmed V and J ends, which lost 10 bases and 2 bases, there was a span of 14 bases. Germline lookup yields CDR1 SNHLY and CDR2 FYNNEI. Written as DNA, the CDR3 is TGTGCCACCCCCGGAGGCGAAAACACTGAAGCTTTCTTT. Translating it yields CATPGGENTEAFF.

This chain uses TRBV7-8 with TRBJ1-1, with D perhaps TRBD1 (5 bases). CDR1 SGHVS and CDR2 FQNEAQ come from the germline V gene. V lost 5 bases and J lost 3, with 22 bases in between. This CDR3 has 17 residues. The CDR3 is CASSKEARGVGDTEAFF. CDR3 nucleotide sequence: TGTGCCAGCAGCAAAGAAGCCCGGGGTGTAGGGGACACTGAAGCTTTCTTT.

The chain combines TRBV14 with TRBJ1-6, with D maybe TRBD1 (5 bases). V lost 3 bases and J 10 bases, leaving 13 bases between the germline ends. The CDR3 consists of 14 residues. Germline CDR1 SGHDN, CDR2 FVKESK. CDR3 nucleotides: TGTGCCAGCAGCCAGCCGGGTTGGGGCTCACCCCTCCACTTT. Its translation is CASSQPGWGSPLHF.

This chain uses TRBV28 with TRBJ2-7; 8 bases map to TRBD1. The V segment lost 5 bases and the J segment 2 bases; nucleotides outside the gene matches: 5. This CDR3 has 14 residues. Per the germline V gene, CDR1 is MDHEN and CDR2 is SYDVKM. The CDR3 region is CASSVTGDTYEQYF. Here the CDR3 DNA reads TGTGCCAGCAGTGTGACAGGGGATACCTACGAGCAGTACTTC.

This clone was detected once. The rearrangement joins TRBV4-2 to TRBJ2-7; 7 nucleotides line up with TRBD1. CDR3 length: 16 residues. V was clipped by 3 bases and J by 1 base; unmatched bases: 9. Germline-derived CDR1 and CDR2 are LGHNA and YNFKEQ. The CDR3 region is CASSQNRGSRSYEQYF. CDR3 DNA: TGTGCCAGCAGCCAGAACAGGGGAAGTAGGTCCTACGAGCAGTACTTC.

The V call is TRBV10-3, the J call TRBJ1-3; D remains ambiguous. Germline loops: CDR1 ENHRY, CDR2 SYGVKD. The CDR3 is made up of 13 amino acids. V lost 6 bases and J 1 base, leaving 7 bases between the germline ends. For the CDR3, the DNA is TGTGCCATCAGAGTCACATCTGGAAACACCATATATTTT. The encoded protein is CAIRVTSGNTIYF.

The chain has TRBV5-6 and TRBJ2-7; D possibly corresponds to TRBD1 (5 bases). Between the trimmed V and J ends, which lost 2 bases and 5 bases, there was a span of 11 bases. The CDR3 consists of 13 residues. CDR1 is SGHDT and CDR2 is YYEEEE in the germline V gene. CDR3 in amino acids: CASSLGQGNEQYF. CDR3 coding DNA: TGTGCCAGCAGCTTAGGGCAGGGAAACGAGCAGTACTTC.

V is TRBV2 and J is TRBJ2-1; a possible D gene is TRBD1 (5 bases). Germline CDR1 and CDR2: SNHLY and FYNNEI. V shed 4 bases and J shed 5 bases, with 18 bases lying between them. The CDR3 has 16 residues. The CDR3 bases are TGTGCCAGCAGTGCCCTTGGGGCCAGACTCCACAATGAGCAGTTCTTC. Translating it yields CASSALGARLHNEQFF.

V gene TRBV7-9 combines with J gene TRBJ1-4; D is undetermined. The ends were cut back, 5 bases at V and 8 bases at J, with 18 bases in the middle. CDR1 and CDR2 from the germline V gene are SEHNR and FQNEAQ (reference sequence). The CDR3 totals 15 residues. DNA for the CDR3: TGTGCCAGCAGCCATCCGTCCGAGTGGGAGGAAAAACTGTTTTTT. It is translated as CASSHPSEWEEKLFF. The entire variable domain, with the rest obtained from reference TRBV7-9 and TRBJ1-4, is as follows: DTGVSQNPRHKITKRGQNVTFRCDPISEHNRLYWYRQTLGQGPEFLTYFQNEAQLEKSRLLSDRFSAERPKGSFSTLEIQRTEQGDSAMYLCASSHPSEWEEKLFFGSGTQLSVL.

This clone appeared a few times. The V and J genes are TRBV10-2 and TRBJ2-7; D call uncertain. CDR1 is WSHSY, CDR2 SAAADI, per germline. CDR3 length: 16 amino acids. V lost 2 bases, J lost 2 bases, and 16 bases lay in between. CDR3 loop: CASSEGQAMIAYEQYF. As DNA, the CDR3 is TGCGCCAGCAGTGAGGGGCAGGCGATGATAGCCTACGAGCAGTACTTC.

The chain links TRBV4-1 to TRBJ2-1, with D perhaps assigned TRBD1 or TRBD2 (5 bases each). The germline V gene has CDR1 MGHRA and CDR2 YSYEKL. The germline V and J ends were trimmed by 3 bases and 8 bases, with 20 bases remaining between them. This CDR3 region has 16 residues. The CDR3 region is CASSHRGSGGWDEQFF. CDR3 nucleotide sequence: TGCGCCAGCAGCCACCGAGGGAGTGGGGGATGGGATGAGCAGTTCTTC.

The chain carries TRBV28 and TRBJ2-1, with D unclear. The CDR3 covers 13 residues. CDR1 and CDR2 from the germline V gene are MDHEN and SYDVKM. The V end lost 5 bases, the J end lost 1 base, and 6 bases lay between the germline ends. This CDR3 reads CASSRHSYNEQFF. The CDR3 DNA sequence: TGTGCCAGCAGTAGACATTCCTACAATGAGCAGTTCTTC.

The rearrangement uses TRBV28 and TRBJ1-4; tentative D call: TRBD1 (6 bases). The germline V gene encodes CDR1 MDHEN and CDR2 SYDVKM. The CDR3 totals 15 residues. V shed 3 bases and J shed 3 bases, with 11 bases lying between them. Written as DNA, the CDR3 is TGTGCCAGCAGTTTGTACAGGGTATCTAATGAAAAACTGTTTTTT. It yields the protein CASSLYRVSNEKLFF.

Worth noting for this clone: Other DNA variants within this sample encode the same CDR3. This CDR3 reads CASSGRDSSYEQYF. The DNA for the CDR3 is TGTGCCAGCAGCGGCCGGGACAGCTCTTACGAGCAGTACTTC. The rearrangement links TRBV9 to TRBJ2-7; TRBD1 aligns across 7 bases. The CDR3 consists of 14 residues. The germline V gene has CDR1 SGDLS and CDR2 YYNGEE. The V segment lost 3 bases and the J segment 4 bases; nucleotides outside the gene matches: 7.

The rearrangement uses TRBV4-1 and TRBJ2-1; 7 positions agree with TRBD1. V lost 1 base, J lost 1 base, and 7 bases stayed unmatched. Germline lookup yields CDR1 MGHRA and CDR2 YSYEKL. The CDR3 loop spans 17 amino acids. This CDR3 is CASSQGPGQESYNEQFF. The DNA for the CDR3 is TGCGCCAGCAGCCAAGGCCCTGGACAGGAGTCCTACAATGAGCAGTTCTTC.

The chain couples TRBV27 to TRBJ1-5, with 7 bases aligning to TRBD1. V was pared by 0 bases and J by 7 bases, with 3 bases of the junction left unmatched. The germline V gene encodes CDR1 MNHEY and CDR2 SMNVEV (reference sequence). This CDR3 is built from 14 residues. CDR3 protein: CASSLSGGQQPQHF. In nucleotides, the CDR3 is TGTGCCAGCAGTTTATCAGGGGGCCAACAGCCCCAGCATTTT.

This clone was detected only a few times. The chain combines TRBV27 with TRBJ1-6; D is unclear. Germline assignment: CDR1 MNHEY and CDR2 SMNVEV (reference sequence). The CDR3 extends over 15 amino acids. V was shortened by 5 bases and J by 7 bases, with 15 bases between the two germline ends. The chain's CDR3 is CASSLPGHRNSPLHF. The DNA of the CDR3 is TGTGCCAGCAGTCTACCGGGCCACCGGAATTCACCCCTCCACTTT.

The chain combines TRBV19 with TRBJ2-2, with D unresolved. The CDR3 runs 14 residues. The V end was cut by 4 bases, the J end by 5 bases, with 11 bases between. Germline V gene sequence: CDR1 LNHDA, CDR2 SQIVND (reference sequence). The CDR3 loop reads CASSNKGRTGELFF. The CDR3 DNA reads as TGTGCCAGTAGTAACAAGGGCCGGACCGGGGAGCTGTTTTTT. The full variable domain, completed using reference TRBV19 and TRBJ2-2, is DGGITQSPKYLFRKEGQNVTLSCEQNLNHDAMYWYRQDPGQGLRLIYYSQIVNDFQKGDIAEGYSVSREKKESFPLTVTSAQKNPTAFYLCASSNKGRTGELFFGEGSRLTVL.